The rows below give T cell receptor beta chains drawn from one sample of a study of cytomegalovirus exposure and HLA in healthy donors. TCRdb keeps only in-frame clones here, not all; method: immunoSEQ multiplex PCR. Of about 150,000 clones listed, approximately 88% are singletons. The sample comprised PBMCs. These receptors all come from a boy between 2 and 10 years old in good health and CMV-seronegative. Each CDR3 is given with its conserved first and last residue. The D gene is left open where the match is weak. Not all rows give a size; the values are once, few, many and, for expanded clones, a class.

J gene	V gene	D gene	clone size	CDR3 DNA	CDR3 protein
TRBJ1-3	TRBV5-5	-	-	TGTGCCAGCAGCTTGGGGGGGCCTGGAAACACCATATATTTT	CASSLGGPGNTIYF
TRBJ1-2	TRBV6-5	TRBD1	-	TGTGCCAGCAGTTACCCAGGGGGATACACCTTC	CASSYPGGYTF
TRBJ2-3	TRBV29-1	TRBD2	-	TGCAGCGTCGGTGCTAGCGGGGACGGTACGCAGTATTTT	CSVGASGDGTQYF
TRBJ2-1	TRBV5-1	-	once	TGCGCCAGCAGCCCGTGGTTATTTGGGGGCAGGGGACGATACAATGAGCAGTTCTTC	CASSPWLFGGRGRYNEQFF
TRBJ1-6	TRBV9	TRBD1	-	TGTGCCAGCAGCCCTAGCGGGACAGGGGGCTATAATTCACCCCTCCACTTT	CASSPSGTGGYNSPLHF
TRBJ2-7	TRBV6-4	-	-	TGTGCCAGCCCCAGTTTCCCCTACGAGCAGTACTTC	CASPSFPYEQYF
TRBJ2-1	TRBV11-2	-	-	TGTGCCAGCAGCTTCGAACAGGGTTACAATGAGCAGTTCTTC	CASSFEQGYNEQFF
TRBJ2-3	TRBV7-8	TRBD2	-	TGTGCCAGCAGCACCTTAGGATCCGGGGGGGTGGGAACGCAGTATTTT	CASSTLGSGGVGTQYF
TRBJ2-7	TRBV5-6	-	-	TGTGCCAGCAGCTTGGGCCGGCAGGCAAACTCCTACGAGCAGTACTTC	CASSLGRQANSYEQYF
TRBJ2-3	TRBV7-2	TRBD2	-	TGTGCCAGCAGCTCACCCCTAGCGGGAGGGATCGGGGGCACAGATACGCAGTATTTT	CASSSPLAGGIGGTDTQYF
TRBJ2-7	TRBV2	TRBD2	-	TGTGCCAGCAGTGAACCCCTAGCGGGAGGGGACGTTTACGAGCAGTACTTC	CASSEPLAGGDVYEQYF
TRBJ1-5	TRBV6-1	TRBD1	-	TGTGCCAGCAGTGGGGGCGGGACAGGGCGTCAGCCCCAGCATTTT	CASSGGGTGRQPQHF
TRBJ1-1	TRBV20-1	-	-	TGCAGTGCTAGTAGCGGAACTGAAGCTTTCTTT	CSASSGTEAFF
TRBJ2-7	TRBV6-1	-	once	TGTGCCAGCACACCGAGCTCCTACGAGCAGTACTTC	CASTPSSYEQYF
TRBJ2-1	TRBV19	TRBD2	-	TGTGCCAGTAGTATCTCTAGCGGGCCGAACAATGAGCAGTTCTTC	CASSISSGPNNEQFF
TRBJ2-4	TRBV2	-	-	TGTGCCACCCGAAAGTCGGGGGTAGCCAAAAACATTCAGTACTTC	CATRKSGVAKNIQYF